This TCR beta chain was profiled in a study of OX40 agonist ivuxolimab in advanced cancers. Only in-frame clones appear in the TCRdb table, and some are missing; sequencing was by immunoSEQ multiplex PCR. The table lists just over 40,000 clones, about 89% of them singletons. As regards this clone: What it binds is not known.

The CDR3 length is 16 residues. The V gene's germline CDR1 is SGHTA and CDR2 FQGTGA. Regarding the study as a whole: Clonal expansion was among the lowest in partial responders at 0.1-3.0 mg/kg, especially CD8+.

This sample comprised CD4+ or CD8+ T cells sorted from blood, obtained in a trial of the OX40 agonist ivuxolimab. The TCR sequence derives from an adult with an advanced solid tumor such as melanoma, head and neck, liver or kidney cancer. The chain couples TRBV7-3 to TRBJ2-5; 11 positions match TRBD2. The tail of the sequence fits TRBJ2-7 better, so the J call may be wrong. The CDR3 DNA is TGTGCCAGCAGCTTATCCCTAGCGGGAGGTTTCTACGAGCAGTACTTC. Translation: CASSLSLAGGFYEQYF.